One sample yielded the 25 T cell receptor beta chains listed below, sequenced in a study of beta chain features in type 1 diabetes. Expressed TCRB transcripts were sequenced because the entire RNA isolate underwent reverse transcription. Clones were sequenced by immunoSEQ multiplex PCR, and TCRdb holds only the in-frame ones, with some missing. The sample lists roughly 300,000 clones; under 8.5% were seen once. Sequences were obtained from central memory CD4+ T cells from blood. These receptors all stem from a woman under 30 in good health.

CDR3 nucleotides: TGTGCCAGCAGCTCCAAGCGGGATGGGTCCGATGAGCAGTTCTTC. Translated, it gives CASSSKRDGSDEQFF. The chain has TRBV7-2 and TRBJ2-1; 7 bases fit TRBD2. This CDR3 spans 15 amino acids. The V gene end was trimmed by 4 bases and the J gene end by 8 bases; junction bases not matched to a gene: 11. Germline values: CDR1 SGHTA, CDR2 FQGNSA.

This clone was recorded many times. The CDR3 nucleotides read TGCGCCAGCAGCCAAGGTCTACTAGCGGGAGTATACGAGCAGTACTTC. Residues: CASSQGLLAGVYEQYF. The J gene is TRBJ2-7, the V gene TRBV4-3, with 11 bases identical to TRBD2. V lost 1 base to trimming and J lost 4 bases; unmatched junction nucleotides: 6. CDR3 length equals 16 residues. CDR1 is LGHNA, CDR2 YSLEER, per germline.

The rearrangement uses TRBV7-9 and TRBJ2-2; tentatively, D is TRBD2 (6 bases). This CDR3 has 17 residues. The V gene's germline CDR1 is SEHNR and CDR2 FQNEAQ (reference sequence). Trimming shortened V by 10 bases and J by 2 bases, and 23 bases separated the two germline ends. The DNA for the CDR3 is TGTGCCACCACCATCGAACGGCTAGCGAAAAACACCGGGGAGCTGTTTTTT. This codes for CATTIERLAKNTGELFF.

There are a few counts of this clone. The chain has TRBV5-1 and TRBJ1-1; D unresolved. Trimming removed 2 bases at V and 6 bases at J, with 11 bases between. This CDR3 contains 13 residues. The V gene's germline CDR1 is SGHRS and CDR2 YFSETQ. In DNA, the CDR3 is TGCGCCAGCAGCTTTTCAGTGTCGGCTGAAGCTTTCTTT. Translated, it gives CASSFSVSAEAFF.

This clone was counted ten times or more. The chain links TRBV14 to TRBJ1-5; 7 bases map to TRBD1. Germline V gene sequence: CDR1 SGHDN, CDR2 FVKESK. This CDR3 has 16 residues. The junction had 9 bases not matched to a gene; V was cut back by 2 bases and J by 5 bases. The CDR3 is CASSQPGDSRDQPQHF. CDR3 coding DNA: TGTGCCAGCAGCCAACCCGGGGACAGTAGAGATCAGCCCCAGCATTTT.

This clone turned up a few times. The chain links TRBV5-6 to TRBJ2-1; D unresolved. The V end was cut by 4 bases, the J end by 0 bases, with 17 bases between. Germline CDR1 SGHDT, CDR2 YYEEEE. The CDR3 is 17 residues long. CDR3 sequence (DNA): TGTGCCAGCAGCCCCCCCAAGGGCGAGAGCTCCTACAATGAGCAGTTCTTC. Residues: CASSPPKGESSYNEQFF.

CDR3 bases: TGTGCCAGCAGCCAAGATGGTATTAGCGGGAGGGCCGTTCGGAATGAGCAGTTCTTC. This codes for CASSQDGISGRAVRNEQFF. The V call is TRBV4-2, the J call TRBJ2-1; 11 nucleotides align to TRBD2. The CDR3 spans 19 residues. Per germline, CDR1 LGHNA and CDR2 YNFKEQ. V lost 0 bases and J lost 7; bases outside the gene matches: 14.

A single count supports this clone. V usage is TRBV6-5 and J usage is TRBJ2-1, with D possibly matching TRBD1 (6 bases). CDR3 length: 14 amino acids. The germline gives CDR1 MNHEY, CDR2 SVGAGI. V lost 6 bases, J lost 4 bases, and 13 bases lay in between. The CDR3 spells CASSKGQTYNEQFF. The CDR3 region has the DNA TGTGCCAGCAGCAAAGGACAGACTTACAATGAGCAGTTCTTC.

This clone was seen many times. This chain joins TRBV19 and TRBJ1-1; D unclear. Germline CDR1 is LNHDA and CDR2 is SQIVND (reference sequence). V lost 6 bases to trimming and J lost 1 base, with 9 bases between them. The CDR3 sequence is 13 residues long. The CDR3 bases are TGTGCCAGTAGCCTCGTATGGAACACTGAAGCTTTCTTT. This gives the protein CASSLVWNTEAFF.

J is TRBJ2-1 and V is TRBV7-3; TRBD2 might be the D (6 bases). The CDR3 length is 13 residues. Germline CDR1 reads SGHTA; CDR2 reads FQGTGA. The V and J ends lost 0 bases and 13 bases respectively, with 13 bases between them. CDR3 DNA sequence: TGTGCCAGCAGCTTAACGACTCCCGGGAGTCAGTTCTTC. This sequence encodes CASSLTTPGSQFF.

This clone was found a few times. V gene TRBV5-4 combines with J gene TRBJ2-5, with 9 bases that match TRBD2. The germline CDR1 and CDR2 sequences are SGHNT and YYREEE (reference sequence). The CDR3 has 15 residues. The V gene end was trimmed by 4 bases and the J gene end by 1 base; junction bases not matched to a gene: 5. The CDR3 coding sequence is TGTGCCAGCAGCGTGACTAGCGGACGCCAAGAGACCCAGTACTTC. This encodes CASSVTSGRQETQYF.

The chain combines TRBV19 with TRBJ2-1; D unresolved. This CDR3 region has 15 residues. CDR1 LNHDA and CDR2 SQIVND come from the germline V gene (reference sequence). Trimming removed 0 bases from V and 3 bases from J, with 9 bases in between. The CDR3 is CASSIDQDRYNEQFF. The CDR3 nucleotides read TGTGCCAGTAGTATAGATCAGGACCGCTACAATGAGCAGTTCTTC. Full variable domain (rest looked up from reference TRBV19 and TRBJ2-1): DGGITQSPKYLFRKEGQNVTLSCEQNLNHDAMYWYRQDPGQGLRLIYYSQIVNDFQKGDIAEGYSVSREKKESFPLTVTSAQKNPTAFYLCASSIDQDRYNEQFFGPGTRLTVL.

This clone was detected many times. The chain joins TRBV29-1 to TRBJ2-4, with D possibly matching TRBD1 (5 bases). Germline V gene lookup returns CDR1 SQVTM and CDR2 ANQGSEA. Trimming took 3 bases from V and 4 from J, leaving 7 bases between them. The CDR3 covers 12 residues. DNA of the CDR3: TGCAGCGTTGATCCAGGGAAAAACATTCAGTACTTC. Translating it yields CSVDPGKNIQYF.

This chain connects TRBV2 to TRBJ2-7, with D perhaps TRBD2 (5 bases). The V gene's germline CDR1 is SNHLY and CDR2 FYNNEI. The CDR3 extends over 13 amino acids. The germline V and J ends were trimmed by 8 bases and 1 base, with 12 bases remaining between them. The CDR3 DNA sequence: TGTGCCAGCTTCAAGAGCGGATCCTACGAGCAGTACTTC. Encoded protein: CASFKSGSYEQYF. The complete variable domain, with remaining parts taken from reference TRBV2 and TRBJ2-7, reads EPEVTQTPSHQVTQMGQEVILRCVPISNHLYFYWYRQILGQKVEFLVSFYNNEISEKSEIFDDQFSVERPDGSNFTLKIRSTKLEDSAMYFCASFKSGSYEQYFGPGTRLTVT.

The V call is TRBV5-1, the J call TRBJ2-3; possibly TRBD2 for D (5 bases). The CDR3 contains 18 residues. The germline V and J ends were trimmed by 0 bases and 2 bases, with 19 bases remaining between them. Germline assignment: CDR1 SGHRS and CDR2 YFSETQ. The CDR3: CASSLAGLGGSITDTQYF. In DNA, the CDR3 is TGCGCCAGCAGCTTGGCCGGTCTCGGCGGGTCAATCACAGATACGCAGTATTTT. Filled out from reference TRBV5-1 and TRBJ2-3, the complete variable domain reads KAGVTQTPRYLIKTRGQQVTLSCSPISGHRSVSWYQQTPGQGLQFLFEYFSETQRNKGNFPGRFSGRQFSNSRSEMNVSTLELGDSALYLCASSLAGLGGSITDTQYFGPGTRLTVL.

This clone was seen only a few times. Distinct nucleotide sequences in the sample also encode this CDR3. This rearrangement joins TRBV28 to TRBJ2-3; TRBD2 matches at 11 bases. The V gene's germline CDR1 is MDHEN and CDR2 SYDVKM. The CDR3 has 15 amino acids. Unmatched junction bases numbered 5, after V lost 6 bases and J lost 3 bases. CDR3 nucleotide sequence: TGTGCCAGCAGCTTAGCGGGAGGGCCGACAGATACGCAGTATTTT. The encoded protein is CASSLAGGPTDTQYF.

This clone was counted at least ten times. The CDR3 loop is CASSRDSYTDTQYF. The CDR3 bases are TGTGCCAGCAGTCGAGACTCGTACACAGATACGCAGTATTTT. The chain is built from TRBV7-9 and TRBJ2-3; D gene ambiguous. Looked up from germline, CDR1 is SEHNR and CDR2 is FQNEAQ (reference sequence). The CDR3 covers 14 residues. V was cut by 6 bases and J by 2 bases, with 12 bases left in between.

CDR3 nucleotides: TGTGCCAGCAGCCATGACTACCTCACCGGGGAGCTGTTTTTT. It translates to CASSHDYLTGELFF. The chain combines TRBV14 with TRBJ2-2; maybe TRBD2 (5 bases). CDR3 size: 14 residues. Looked up from germline, CDR1 is SGHDN and CDR2 is FVKESK. Trimming cost V 3 bases and J 4 bases, with 9 bases left between them.

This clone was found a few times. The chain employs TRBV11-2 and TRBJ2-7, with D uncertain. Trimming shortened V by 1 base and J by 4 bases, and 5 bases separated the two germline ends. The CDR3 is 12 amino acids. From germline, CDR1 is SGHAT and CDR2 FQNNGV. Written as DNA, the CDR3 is TGTGCCAGCAGCTTAGCTGTTTACGAGCAGTACTTC. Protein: CASSLAVYEQYF.

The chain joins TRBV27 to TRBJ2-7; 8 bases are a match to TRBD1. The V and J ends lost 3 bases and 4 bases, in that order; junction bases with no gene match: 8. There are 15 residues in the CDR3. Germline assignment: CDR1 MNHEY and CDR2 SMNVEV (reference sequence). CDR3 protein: CASSLVQGAGYEQYF. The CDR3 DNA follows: TGTGCCAGCAGTTTGGTTCAGGGGGCTGGGTACGAGCAGTACTTC.

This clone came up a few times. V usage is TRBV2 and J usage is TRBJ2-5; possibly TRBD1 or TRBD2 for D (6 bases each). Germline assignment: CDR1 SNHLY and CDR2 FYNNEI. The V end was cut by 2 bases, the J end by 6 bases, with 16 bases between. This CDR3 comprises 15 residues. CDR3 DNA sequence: TGTGCCAGCAGTGAAAGGTCAGGGGAGGCACAGACCCAGTACTTC. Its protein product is CASSERSGEAQTQYF.

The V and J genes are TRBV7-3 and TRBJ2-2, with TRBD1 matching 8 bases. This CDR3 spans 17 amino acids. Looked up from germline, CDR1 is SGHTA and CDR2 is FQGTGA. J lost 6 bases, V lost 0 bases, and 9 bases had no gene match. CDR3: CASSLTGQGTRSGELFF. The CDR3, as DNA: TGTGCCAGCAGCTTAACAGGACAGGGAACTCGATCCGGGGAGCTGTTTTTT.

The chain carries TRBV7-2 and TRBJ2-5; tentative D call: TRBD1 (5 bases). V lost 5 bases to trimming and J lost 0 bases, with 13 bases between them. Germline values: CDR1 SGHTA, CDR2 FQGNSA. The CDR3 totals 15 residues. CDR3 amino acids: CASSLPGSDQETQYF. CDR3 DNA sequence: TGTGCCAGCAGCCTCCCAGGGTCCGACCAAGAGACCCAGTACTTC. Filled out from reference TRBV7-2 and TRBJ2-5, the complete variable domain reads GAGVSQSPSNKVTEKGKDVELRCDPISGHTALYWYRQSLGQGLEFLIYFQGNSAPDKSGLPSDRFSAERTGGSVSTLTIQRTQQEDSAVYLCASSLPGSDQETQYFGPGTRLLVL.

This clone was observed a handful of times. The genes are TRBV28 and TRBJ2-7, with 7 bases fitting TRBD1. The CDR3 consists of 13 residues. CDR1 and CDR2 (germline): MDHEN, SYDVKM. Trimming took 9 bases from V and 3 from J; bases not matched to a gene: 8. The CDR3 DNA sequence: TGTGCCAGTGCGACAGGGAATAGCTACGAGCAGTACTTC. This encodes CASATGNSYEQYF.

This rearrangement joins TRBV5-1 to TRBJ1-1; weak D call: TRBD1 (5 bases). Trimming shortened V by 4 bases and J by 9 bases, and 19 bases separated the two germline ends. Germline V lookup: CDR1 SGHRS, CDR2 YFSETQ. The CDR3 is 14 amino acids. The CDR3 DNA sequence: TGCGCCAGCAGCACAACAACAGGCGGATCTCAAGCTTTCTTT. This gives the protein CASSTTTGGSQAFF.